This T cell receptor (beta chain) was identified during a study of blood T cell repertoires in COVID-19. The overall study: Collection of acute and convalescent COVID-19 samples took place in the United States, Italy and Spain. In each case, the material was cDNA or gDNA derived from T cells, B-cell-depleted T cells, or PBMCs.

This CDR3 is built from 14 residues. CDR1 and CDR2 (germline): SGDLS, YYNGEE. V was cut by 0 bases and J by 0 bases, with 7 bases left in between. Study processing details: Estimation of nucleated cell counts was performed using reference gene primer amplification. The protocol was immunoSEQ multiplex PCR, while the TCRdb copy is restricted to in-frame clones and leaves out a portion. V, J and clone size were drawn from that table, and D and trimming were deduced from the DNA. Of 490,000 or so clones listed, about nine tenths are singletons. Participants' reported clinical history set cohort assignment.

The sample comprised PBMCs or T cells enriched from blood (not recorded which). The TCR was taken from a woman in her sixties who had recovered from COVID-19. The chain joins TRBV9 to TRBJ2-7, with D uncertain. The DNA of the CDR3 is TGTGCCAGCAGCGTAGGCCGAGCCTCCTACGAGCAGTACTTC. This gives the protein CASSVGRASYEQYF.